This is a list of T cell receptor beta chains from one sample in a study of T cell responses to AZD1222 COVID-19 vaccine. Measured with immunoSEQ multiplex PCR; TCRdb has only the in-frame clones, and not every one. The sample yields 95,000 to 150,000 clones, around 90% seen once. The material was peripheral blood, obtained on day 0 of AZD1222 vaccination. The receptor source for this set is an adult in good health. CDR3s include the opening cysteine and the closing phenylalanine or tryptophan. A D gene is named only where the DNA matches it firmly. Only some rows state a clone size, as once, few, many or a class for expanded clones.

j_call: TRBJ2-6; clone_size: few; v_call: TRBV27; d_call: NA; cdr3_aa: CASSLSYRKMSGANVLTF; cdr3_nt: TGTGCCAGCAGTTTATCGTACAGGAAGATGTCTGGGGCCAACGTCCTGACTTTC
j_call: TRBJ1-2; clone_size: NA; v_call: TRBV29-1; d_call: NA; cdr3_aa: CSVEIQGGSNYGYTF; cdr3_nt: TGCAGCGTTGAAATACAGGGAGGGAGCAACTATGGCTACACCTTC
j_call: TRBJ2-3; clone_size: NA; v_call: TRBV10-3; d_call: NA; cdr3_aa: CAITLGGTDTQYF; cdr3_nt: TGTGCCATCACTCTTGGCGGCACAGATACGCAGTATTTT
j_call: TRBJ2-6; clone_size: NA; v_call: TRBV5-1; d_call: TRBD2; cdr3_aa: CASSQRGSGANVLTF; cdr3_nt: TGCGCCAGCAGCCAGCGGGGATCTGGGGCCAACGTCCTGACTTTC
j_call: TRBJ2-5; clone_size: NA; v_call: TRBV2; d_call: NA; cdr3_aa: CASSGQHQETQYF; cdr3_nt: TGTGCCAGCAGTGGCCAGCACCAAGAGACCCAGTACTTC
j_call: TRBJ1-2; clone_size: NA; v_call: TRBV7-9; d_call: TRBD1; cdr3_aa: CASSSRTGNSYTF; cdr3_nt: TGTGCCAGCAGCTCCCGGACAGGGAATAGCTACACCTTC
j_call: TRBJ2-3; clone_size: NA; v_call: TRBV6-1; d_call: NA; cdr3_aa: CASSEGYTDTQYF; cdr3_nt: TGTGCCAGCAGTGAAGGTTACACAGATACGCAGTATTTT
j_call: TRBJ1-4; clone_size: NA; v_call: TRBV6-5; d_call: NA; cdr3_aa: CASKGGKSEKLFF; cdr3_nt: TGTGCCAGCAAGGGCGGGAAAAGTGAAAAACTGTTTTTT
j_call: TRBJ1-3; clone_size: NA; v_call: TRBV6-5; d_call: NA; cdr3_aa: CASSKPRGSGNTIYF; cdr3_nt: TGTGCCAGCAGCAAACCAAGGGGCTCTGGAAACACCATATATTTT
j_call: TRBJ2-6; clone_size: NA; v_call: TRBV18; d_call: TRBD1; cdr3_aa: CASSPNRGRVSGANVLTF; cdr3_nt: TGTGCCAGCTCACCGAACAGGGGGCGAGTCTCTGGGGCCAACGTCCTGACTTTC
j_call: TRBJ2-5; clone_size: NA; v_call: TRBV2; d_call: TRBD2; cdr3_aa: CASSEGAGGAGTQYF; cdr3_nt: TGTGCCAGCAGTGAAGGTGCCGGGGGGGCAGGGACCCAGTACTTC
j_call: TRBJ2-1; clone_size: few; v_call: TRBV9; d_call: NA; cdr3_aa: CASSVGAEVGDEQFF; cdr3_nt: TGTGCCAGCAGCGTAGGAGCGGAGGTGGGCGATGAGCAGTTCTTC
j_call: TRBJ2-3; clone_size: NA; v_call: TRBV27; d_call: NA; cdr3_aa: CASSPPTDTQYF; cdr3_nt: TGTGCCAGCAGTCCACCCACAGATACGCAGTATTTT
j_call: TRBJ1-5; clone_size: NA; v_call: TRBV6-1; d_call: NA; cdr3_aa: CASSLLSGGNQPQHF; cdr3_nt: TGTGCCAGCAGTCTTCTCTCAGGAGGCAATCAGCCCCAGCATTTT
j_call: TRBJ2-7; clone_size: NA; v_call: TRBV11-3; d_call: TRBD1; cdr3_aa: CASSSAGGYEQYF; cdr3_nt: TGTGCCAGCAGCTCGGCAGGGGGCTACGAGCAGTACTTC
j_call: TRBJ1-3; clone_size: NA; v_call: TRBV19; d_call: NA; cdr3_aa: CASTEQIGNTIYF; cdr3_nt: TGTGCCAGTACCGAACAAATTGGAAACACCATATATTTT
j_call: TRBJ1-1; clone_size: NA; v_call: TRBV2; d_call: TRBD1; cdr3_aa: CASKRDREAEAFF; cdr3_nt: TGTGCCAGCAAACGGGACAGGGAGGCTGAAGCTTTCTTT
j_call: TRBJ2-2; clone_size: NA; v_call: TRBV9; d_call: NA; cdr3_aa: CASSTGDLLTGELFF; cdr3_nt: TGTGCCAGTTCTACGGGGGACCTTCTGACCGGGGAGCTGTTTTTT
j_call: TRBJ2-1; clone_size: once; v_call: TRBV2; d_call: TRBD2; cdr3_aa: CASSRSGSRNEQFF; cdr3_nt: TGTGCCAGCAGTCGTAGCGGGAGTCGCAATGAGCAGTTCTTC
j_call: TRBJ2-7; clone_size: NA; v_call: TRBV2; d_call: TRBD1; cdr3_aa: CASSEGSGGGMYF; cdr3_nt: TGTGCCAGCAGTGAAGGATCAGGGGGTGGGATGTACTTC
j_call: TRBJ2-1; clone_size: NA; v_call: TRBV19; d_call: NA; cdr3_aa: CASSIGYNEQFF; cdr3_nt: TGTGCCAGTAGTATTGGGTACAATGAGCAGTTCTTC
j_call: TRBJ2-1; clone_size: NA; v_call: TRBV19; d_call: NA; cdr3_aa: CASKGYNEQFF; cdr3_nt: TGTGCCAGTAAAGGCTACAATGAGCAGTTCTTC
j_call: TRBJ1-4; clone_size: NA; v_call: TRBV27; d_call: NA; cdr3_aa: CASSSIAGSKKLFF; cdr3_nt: TGTGCCAGCAGTTCAATAGCAGGGTCGAAAAAACTGTTTTTT
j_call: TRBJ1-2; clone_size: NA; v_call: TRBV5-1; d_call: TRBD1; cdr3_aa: CASSLESGQVNYGYTF; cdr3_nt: TGCGCCAGCAGCTTGGAGTCCGGACAGGTCAACTATGGCTACACCTTC
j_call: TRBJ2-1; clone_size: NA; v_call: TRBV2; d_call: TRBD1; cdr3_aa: CATRQGVWNEQFF; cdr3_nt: TGTGCCACCCGGCAGGGGGTGTGGAATGAGCAGTTCTTC
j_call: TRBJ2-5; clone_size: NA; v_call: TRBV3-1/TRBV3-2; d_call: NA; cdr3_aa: CASSQGDSQETQYF; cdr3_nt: TGTGCCAGCAGCCAAGGCGACAGTCAAGAGACCCAGTACTTC
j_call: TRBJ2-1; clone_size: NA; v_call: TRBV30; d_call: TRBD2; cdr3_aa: CAFRSGSVSYNEQFF; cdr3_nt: TGTGCCTTTAGGAGCGGGAGTGTCTCCTACAATGAGCAGTTCTTC
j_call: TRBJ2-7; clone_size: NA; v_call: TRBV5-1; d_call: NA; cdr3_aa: CASYRDRDEQYF; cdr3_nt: TGCGCCAGCTATAGGGACCGGGACGAGCAGTACTTC
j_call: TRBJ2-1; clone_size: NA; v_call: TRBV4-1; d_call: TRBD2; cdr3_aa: CASSQEVSASGTRSYNEQFF; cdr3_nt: TGCGCCAGCAGCCAAGAGGTATCGGCTAGCGGGACCCGCTCCTACAATGAGCAGTTCTTC
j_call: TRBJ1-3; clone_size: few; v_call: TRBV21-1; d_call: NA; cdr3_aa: CASSKVYFYGGRNTIYF; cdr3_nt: TGTGCCAGCAGCAAAGTCTATTTCTACGGTGGGAGAAACACCATATATTTT